Listed here are 23 T cell receptor beta chains from one sample, sequenced in a study of response to subunit inactivated influenza vaccine. TCRdb passed the RT-PCR reads through MiXCR, listing each CDR3 protein once. The sample carries roughly 700,000 distinct CDR3 sequences, 14% recorded once. The sequencing here drew on PBMCs from blood, taken 14 to 15 days before vaccination. The receptors come from a man aged 45-65 years who received an inactivated influenza vaccine.

This clonotype was recorded a few times. The rearrangement joins TRBV5-1 to TRBJ2-4; 7 positions agree with TRBD2. V trimming: 3 bases; J trimming: 4 bases; junction bases outside the gene matches: 7. Germline-derived CDR1 and CDR2 are SGHRS and YFSETQ. CDR3 length equals 15 residues. The CDR3 here is CASSYSSGGKNIQYF. The DNA for the CDR3 is TGCGCCAGCAGCTACTCTAGCGGAGGGAAAAACATTCAGTACTTC.

This clonotype was picked up many times. The chain is built from TRBV12-3 or TRBV12-4 and TRBJ1-1; the D is unclear. The V end lost 4 bases, the J end lost 0 bases, and 6 bases lay between the germline ends. The CDR3 totals 13 residues. CDR3 nucleotides: TGTGCCAGCAGTTCTAACATGAACACTGAAGCTTTCTTT. Encoded protein: CASSSNMNTEAFF.

The chain combines TRBV7-2 with TRBJ2-2; D unresolved. This CDR3 spans 15 amino acids. The germline V and J ends were trimmed by 0 bases and 3 bases, with 8 bases remaining between them. Germline CDR1 is SGHTA and CDR2 is FQGNSA. In DNA, the CDR3 is TGTGCCAGCAGCTTAGCTGGTTACGACACCGGGGAGCTGTTTTTT. The encoded protein is CASSLAGYDTGELFF.

This chain uses TRBV28 with TRBJ2-7; D is perhaps TRBD1 or TRBD2 (5 bases each). V was clipped by 6 bases and J by 3 bases, with 24 bases between them. The CDR3 covers 17 residues. Germline lookup yields CDR1 MDHEN and CDR2 SYDVKM. CDR3 DNA: TGTGCCAGCAGCCCGTCGACCGGGACCGACGACCGCTACGAGCAGTACTTC. Protein product: CASSPSTGTDDRYEQYF.

The J gene is TRBJ1-4, the V gene TRBV20-1; D uncertain. Trimming cost V 5 bases and J 0 bases, with 13 bases left between them. Germline V gene data show CDR1 as DFQATT and CDR2 as SNEGSKA (reference sequence). The CDR3 is 15 amino acids. CDR3: CSARRRRTTNEKLFF. The CDR3 DNA reads as TGCAGTGCTCGAAGACGGAGAACAACTAATGAAAAACTGTTTTTT.

As concerns this clonotype: A much more abundant neighbour one base away suggests this may be a read error. The J gene is TRBJ2-7, the V gene TRBV19; D gene ambiguous. V was shortened by 0 bases and J by 10 bases, with 19 bases between the two germline ends. This CDR3 spans 15 amino acids. Germline lookup yields CDR1 LNHDA and CDR2 SQIVND (reference sequence). This chain's CDR3 is CASSIDSDSYTDQYF. CDR3 nucleotides: TGTGCCAGTAGTATAGACTCTGACTCCTACACCGATCAGTACTTC.

This clonotype appeared many times. The chain uses TRBV20-1 and TRBJ1-1; 9 bases are shared with TRBD1. This CDR3 region has 18 residues. The junction had 18 bases not matched to a gene; V was cut back by 4 bases and J by 3 bases. Germline assignment: CDR1 DFQATT and CDR2 SNEGSKA (reference sequence). As DNA, the CDR3 is TGCAGTGCTATGGCTAACCCGGGACAGGGACTCTCCTACACTGAAGCTTTCTTT. The encoded protein is CSAMANPGQGLSYTEAFF.

V and J are TRBV12-3 or TRBV12-4 and TRBJ2-3, with TRBD2 matching 10 bases. This CDR3 is built from 18 residues. Trimming removed 1 base from V and 1 base from J; junction bases left unmatched: 8. The CDR3 is CASSLVIPLAGGTDTQYF. The CDR3 DNA is TGTGCCAGCAGTTTAGTTATACCGCTAGCGGGAGGCACAGATACGCAGTATTTT.

The chain uses TRBV9 and TRBJ2-2; perhaps TRBD2 as D (6 bases). V was shortened by 1 base and J by 5 bases, with 12 bases between the two germline ends. Germline CDR1 SGDLS, CDR2 YYNGEE. The CDR3 extends over 15 amino acids. DNA for the CDR3: TGTGCCAGCAGCGTATCTCCTAGCGCGACCGGGGAGCTGTTTTTT. This encodes CASSVSPSATGELFF.

In this sample, this clonotype turned up a few times. The chain employs TRBV7-2 and TRBJ2-4, with TRBD2 matching 11 bases. The CDR3 has 17 residues. J gave up 2 bases and V 5 bases, and 8 bases lay outside the gene matches. Germline V gene data show CDR1 as SGHTA and CDR2 as FQGNSA. CDR3 sequence (DNA): TGTGCCAGCAGCCCCCTGGGACTAGCGGAACCCAAAAACATTCAGTACTTC. It encodes CASSPLGLAEPKNIQYF.

In DNA form, the CDR3 reads TGTGCCAGTAGCCCGTGGCGGGGATCCTACAATGAGCAGTTCTTC. It yields the protein CASSPWRGSYNEQFF. The chain has TRBV19 and TRBJ2-1; tentative D call: TRBD2 (6 bases). The CDR3 runs to 15 residues. The germline V gene has CDR1 LNHDA and CDR2 SQIVND (reference sequence). Trimming stripped 6 bases from V and 1 base from J, with 13 bases between. Combining the CDR3 with reference TRBV19 and TRBJ2-1 gives the whole variable domain DGGITQSPKYLFRKEGQNVTLSCEQNLNHDAMYWYRQDPGQGLRLIYYSQIVNDFQKGDIAEGYSVSREKKESFPLTVTSAQKNPTAFYLCASSPWRGSYNEQFFGPGTRLTVL.

The chain uses TRBV2 and TRBJ2-7; no clear D. The germline V and J ends were trimmed by 8 bases and 4 bases, with 18 bases remaining between them. This CDR3 spans 14 amino acids. Germline V gene data show CDR1 as SNHLY and CDR2 as FYNNEI. CDR3 protein: CASLEARRAYEQYF. CDR3 nucleotides: TGTGCCAGCCTCGAGGCCAGGAGAGCATACGAGCAGTACTTC.

This rearrangement joins TRBV7-6 to TRBJ2-2; 7 bases line up with TRBD1. The V gene's germline CDR1 is SGHVS and CDR2 FNYEAQ. Trimming at V came to 0 bases and at J to 0 bases, leaving 4 bases not matched to a gene. This CDR3 comprises 17 residues. The CDR3 coding sequence is TGTGCCAGCAGCTTAGCGACAGGGTACTCGAACACCGGGGAGCTGTTTTTT. Translating it yields CASSLATGYSNTGELFF.

This clonotype appeared a few times. The chain links TRBV6-1 to TRBJ2-1; 7 nucleotides match TRBD1. The CDR3 totals 14 residues. Germline CDR1 reads MNHNS; CDR2 reads SASEGT. The ends lost 5 bases at V and 4 bases at J; junction bases unmatched: 5. In nucleotides, the CDR3 is TGTGCCAGCAGTACAGGGGTTTCGTACAATGAGCAGTTCTTC. Amino acid sequence: CASSTGVSYNEQFF.

This clonotype showed up just a few times. This chain connects TRBV11-2 to TRBJ1-2; D uncertain. The CDR3 loop spans 13 amino acids. The V gene lost 4 bases and the J gene lost 4 bases, with 10 bases spanning the gap. Germline loops: CDR1 SGHAT, CDR2 FQNNGV. The CDR3, as DNA: TGTGCCAGCAGCTCCCGAGCAGGCTATGGCTACACCTTC. Translating it yields CASSSRAGYGYTF.

This clonotype occurred a few times. J is TRBJ2-1 and V is TRBV5-1, with D unclear. V lost 3 bases and J 3 bases, leaving 7 bases between the germline ends. CDR1 is SGHRS, CDR2 YFSETQ, per germline. This CDR3 spans 13 amino acids. CDR3 in DNA: TGCGCCAGCAGCTGGCCCCTCTACAATGAGCAGTTCTTC. It specifies CASSWPLYNEQFF. Using reference TRBV5-1 and TRBJ2-1 for the parts outside the CDR3, the full variable domain is KAGVTQTPRYLIKTRGQQVTLSCSPISGHRSVSWYQQTPGQGLQFLFEYFSETQRNKGNFPGRFSGRQFSNSRSEMNVSTLELGDSALYLCASSWPLYNEQFFGPGTRLTVL.

The table lists this clonotype with many counts. The V and J genes are TRBV6-5 and TRBJ2-3; perhaps TRBD1 as D (6 bases). This CDR3 has 15 amino acids. Germline CDR1 is MNHEY and CDR2 is SVGAGI. V lost 0 bases and J 6 bases, leaving 13 bases between the germline ends. The CDR3 reads CASSYSGARVDTQYF. As DNA, the CDR3 is TGTGCCAGCAGTTACTCGGGGGCCCGGGTGGATACGCAGTATTTT.

This clonotype occurred many times. The chain links TRBV29-1 to TRBJ1-2, with D unresolved. There are 14 residues in the CDR3. V lost 1 base to trimming and J lost 5 bases, with 14 bases between them. Germline CDR1 reads SQVTM; CDR2 reads ANQGSEA. Here the CDR3 reads CSVEVGVGGYGYTF. For the CDR3, the DNA is TGCAGCGTTGAAGTTGGCGTGGGAGGATATGGCTACACCTTC.

This rearrangement joins TRBV5-1 to TRBJ2-7, with D possibly TRBD2 on 6 matching bases. Germline-derived CDR1 and CDR2 are SGHRS and YFSETQ. This CDR3 spans 14 amino acids. Trimming left V 4 bases short and J 5 bases short, with 16 bases between. As DNA, the CDR3 is TGCGCCAGCAGCGGCGAGACTAGTTACAACGAGCAGTACTTC. Amino acids: CASSGETSYNEQYF.

The V and J genes are TRBV20-1 and TRBJ2-7, with 10 bases fitting TRBD1. Germline V gives CDR1 DFQATT, CDR2 SNEGSKA (reference sequence). The trim removed 2 bases at V and 2 bases at J, leaving 3 bases unmatched. The CDR3 runs 14 residues. In nucleotides, the CDR3 is TGCAGTGCTAGACGCGGACAGGGGGCCTACGAGCAGTACTTC. As protein: CSARRGQGAYEQYF.

In nucleotides, the CDR3 is TGTGCCAGCAGTTACCCCCCTAGCTGGGGCTACGAGCAGTACTTC. As protein: CASSYPPSWGYEQYF. V and J are TRBV6-2 or TRBV6-3 and TRBJ2-7; tentative D call: TRBD2 (5 bases). The CDR3 runs 15 residues. Germline CDR1 reads MNHEY; CDR2 reads SVGEGT. Trimming pared 2 bases from V and 3 bases from J, leaving 14 bases between.

This clonotype appeared many times. In nucleotides, the CDR3 is TGTGCCAGCAGCCCGCCGGTCTACGAGCAGTACTTC. The encoded protein is CASSPPVYEQYF. The chain links TRBV7-9 to TRBJ2-7; the D is unclear. From germline, CDR1 is SEHNR and CDR2 FQNEAQ (reference sequence). This CDR3 has 12 residues. Trimming left V 5 bases short and J 3 bases short, with 8 bases between.

This clonotype has just a few counts. This rearrangement joins TRBV10-3 to TRBJ2-7; a weak D match, TRBD1 (6 bases). Trimming shortened V by 11 bases and J by 3 bases, and 11 bases separated the two germline ends. The CDR3 totals 11 residues. Germline values: CDR1 ENHRY, CDR2 SYGVKD. CDR3 residues: CAARTDYEQYF. The DNA for the CDR3 is TGTGCCGCTAGGACAGACTACGAGCAGTACTTC.